Listed below are T cell receptor beta chains from one sample, sequenced in a study of blood T cells in healthy people across ages. TCRdb passed the 5' RACE reads through MiXCR, listing each CDR3 protein once. The profile shows about 1,000,000 distinct CDR3 sequences, 40% to 45% of them singletons. Material for sequencing was blood. These receptors originate from a woman aged 60-70 years in good health. CDR3s include the opening cysteine and the closing phenylalanine or tryptophan. The order of the fields is D gene, CDR3 length, V gene, J gene, clone size, CDR3 DNA, CDR3 protein. D genes are given only for firm matches. A clone size is listed for some rows: how often the clone was seen (once, few, many), or a class if it is expanded.

TRBD1	18	TRBV20-1	TRBJ1-2	NA	TGCAGTGCTAGAGATCTTCCGGGACAGGGGGTCTCTAACTATGGCTACACCTTC	CSARDLPGQGVSNYGYTF
TRBD2	13	TRBV24-1	TRBJ2-3	many	TGTGCCACCAGTGAGGGGAGGGTAGATACGCAGTATTTT	CATSEGRVDTQYF
NA	15	TRBV20-1	TRBJ2-1	NA	TGCAGTGCTAGACTTCAACAAAGCGGGTACAATGAGCAGTTCTTC	CSARLQQSGYNEQFF
NA	14	TRBV20-1	TRBJ1-2	NA	TGCAGTGCTGCCCTACTGGGAACCCTCTATGGCTACACCTTC	CSAALLGTLYGYTF
NA	13	TRBV25-1	TRBJ2-5	NA	TGTGCCAGCAGTCCCGTGAACGTGGAGACCCAGTACTTC	CASSPVNVETQYF
NA	15	TRBV10-3	TRBJ2-7	NA	TGTGCCATTGCCTCGACAGCCGGGCAGGCGAACGAGCAGTACTTC	CAIASTAGQANEQYF
NA	14	TRBV6-5	TRBJ2-4	NA	TGTGCCAGCAGGCCCCAGGGTGACAAAAACATTCAGTACTTC	CASRPQGDKNIQYF
NA	16	TRBV7-8	TRBJ2-3	NA	TGTGCCAGCAGCTTAGGGACCCTAGAACACACAGATACGCAGTATTTT	CASSLGTLEHTDTQYF
NA	14	TRBV20-1	TRBJ2-5	NA	TGCAGTGCTAGAGTACCTAGGGGGGGAGAGACCCAGTACTTC	CSARVPRGGETQYF
TRBD2	18	TRBV29-1	TRBJ2-3	few	TGCAGCCCCTTTTCACAGGCTGGGGGCAGCGGGAGTTCAGATACGCAGTATTTT	CSPFSQAGGSGSSDTQYF
NA	16	TRBV6-5	TRBJ1-5	NA	TGTGCCAGCAGCCCGATCGGGGGGGCAAGCAATCAGCCCCAGCATTTT	CASSPIGGASNQPQHF
TRBD2	15	TRBV20-1	TRBJ2-5	few	TGCAGTGTCATGACTAGCGGGAGGGCCAGAGAGACCCAGTACTTC	CSVMTSGRARETQYF
NA	13	TRBV27	TRBJ2-7	few	TGTGCCAGCACCCCACTGAGGGGAACCGAGCAGTACTTC	CASTPLRGTEQYF
NA	15	TRBV9	TRBJ2-7	NA	TGTGCCAGCAGCGGGAGGACAAGCTCCTACAATGAGCAGTACTTC	CASSGRTSSYNEQYF
NA	14	TRBV9	TRBJ2-3	NA	TGTGCCAGCAGCCAGGGGGGGATGGCAGATACGCAGTATTTT	CASSQGGMADTQYF
NA	15	TRBV7-3	TRBJ2-3	NA	TGTGCCAGCAGCTCCACGCCCGCAGGCACAGATACGCAGTATTTT	CASSSTPAGTDTQYF
NA	16	TRBV6-5	TRBJ2-1	many	TGTGCCAGCAGACCCGGACAGACACAGACCTACAATGAGCAGTTCTTC	CASRPGQTQTYNEQFF
NA	13	TRBV29-1	TRBJ2-2	NA	TGCAGCGTGCAGGGACTTTCCACCGGGGAGCTGTTTTTT	CSVQGLSTGELFF
NA	13	TRBV12-3/TRBV12-4	TRBJ1-1	NA	TGTGCCAGCGGACGGGATTTGTTGCCTGAAGCTTTCTTT	CASGRDLLPEAFF
NA	12	TRBV20-1	TRBJ2-2	once	TGCAGTGCAAAGGGTGACACCGGGGAGCTGTTTTTT	CSAKGDTGELFF
NA	14	TRBV5-1	TRBJ2-7	many	TGTGCCAGCAGCTTAGAGGGGACACCCTACGAGCAGTACTTC	CASSLEGTPYEQYF
TRBD2	17	TRBV5-1	TRBJ2-7	few	TGCGCCAGCAGCGAAGGGACTAGCGGGAGGCTCTCCTACGAGCAGTACTTC	CASSEGTSGRLSYEQYF
NA	14	TRBV11-2	TRBJ2-1	NA	TGTGCCAGCAGTGAAACCTTAATAGTCAATGAGCAGTTCTTC	CASSETLIVNEQFF
NA	13	TRBV5-1	TRBJ2-1	few	TGCGCCAGCAGCTGGAGGGGGGACAATGAGCAGTTCTTC	CASSWRGDNEQFF
TRBD2	15	TRBV10-2	TRBJ2-7	NA	TGCGCCAGCAGTGACTCGCGGGGGGTCCTTTACGAGCAGTACTTC	CASSDSRGVLYEQYF
NA	12	TRBV10-3	TRBJ2-7	few	TGTGCCATCAGTGAGAGAGGGGACGAGCAGTACTTC	CAISERGDEQYF
NA	14	TRBV5-1	TRBJ2-5	NA	TGCGCCAGCAGCGTGGTACAGGGCCAAGAGACCCAGTACTTC	CASSVVQGQETQYF
NA	14	TRBV11-2	TRBJ1-5	NA	TGTGCCAGCAGCCGGGGGTCGTCTGATCAGCCCCAGCATTTT	CASSRGSSDQPQHF
TRBD1	16	TRBV28	TRBJ2-3	NA	TGTGCCAGCGTGCCCTCGACAGGGGAGTTGGGAGATACGCAGTATTTT	CASVPSTGELGDTQYF
TRBD1	14	TRBV27	TRBJ2-7	NA	TGTGCCAGCCGTTCGACAGGGGGCGCCTACGAGCAGTACTTC	CASRSTGGAYEQYF
TRBD2	20	TRBV6-5	TRBJ2-3	few	TGTGCCAGTAGTTACACCCCCACTAGCGGAACCCGATTCCCCACAGATACGCAGTATTTT	CASSYTPTSGTRFPTDTQYF
TRBD2	13	TRBV2	TRBJ2-3	NA	TGTGCCAGTGGCGGGAGTGGGGCAGATACGCAGTATTTT	CASGGSGADTQYF
NA	15	TRBV7-8	TRBJ1-1	NA	TGTGCCAGCAGCTTAATGGGTCAGGCCTACGCTGAAGCTTTCTTT	CASSLMGQAYAEAFF
NA	16	TRBV7-2	TRBJ1-5	few	TGTGCCAGCAGCTTGGACCCTTGGGAATCATATCAGCCCCAGCATTTT	CASSLDPWESYQPQHF
NA	12	TRBV12-3/TRBV12-4	TRBJ2-7	NA	TGTGCCTGCAGCCAAAGCTCCTACGAGCAGTACTTC	CACSQSSYEQYF
NA	16	TRBV9	TRBJ2-7	NA	TGTGCCAGCAGCGTAGGTCGAGAACTGAGGCTCTCCGAGCAGTACTTC	CASSVGRELRLSEQYF
NA	13	TRBV7-6	TRBJ2-7	NA	TGTGCCAGCAGCTTAGACAGATGGGACGAGCAGTACTTC	CASSLDRWDEQYF
TRBD1	14	TRBV10-3	TRBJ2-7	NA	TGTGCCATCAGTGAGTCCGTCGACAGGGGCGAGCAGTACTTC	CAISESVDRGEQYF
TRBD1	15	TRBV6-1	TRBJ2-7	few	TGTGCCAGCAGTGAAGTGCAGGGGGCATTTTACGAGCAGTACTTC	CASSEVQGAFYEQYF
NA	14	TRBV7-9	TRBJ2-7	many	TGTGCCAGCAGCTTGGGGGGCATCTCCTACGAGCAGTACTTC	CASSLGGISYEQYF
TRBD2	17	TRBV20-1	TRBJ2-3	few	TGCAGTGCTAGAGATGCGAAACTAGCGCGGAGCACAGATACGCAGTATTTT	CSARDAKLARSTDTQYF
TRBD2	15	TRBV29-1	TRBJ2-7	NA	TGCAGCGTTGAGGCAGTGGGGGGAGGGTACTACGAGCAGTACTTC	CSVEAVGGGYYEQYF
TRBD1	14	TRBV29-1	TRBJ1-5	few	TGCAGCGCCGGGACAGGGGGCGCGAATCAGCCCCAGCATTTT	CSAGTGGANQPQHF
NA	12	TRBV6-1	TRBJ1-2	NA	TGTGCCAGCACTACCGGCCTCTATGGCTACACCTTC	CASTTGLYGYTF
NA	17	TRBV4-1	TRBJ2-3	NA	TGCGCCAGCAGCCAAGATGGAGGAGGGACCAGCACAGATACGCAGTATTTT	CASSQDGGGTSTDTQYF
TRBD2	16	TRBV20-1	TRBJ2-1	NA	TGCAGTGCTAGAGGGCCCGGGCTAGCGGGCAGGAATGAGCAGTTCTTC	CSARGPGLAGRNEQFF
NA	14	TRBV5-4	TRBJ2-3	NA	TGTGCCAGCAGCTCACCGACCGACGGAGATACGCAGTATTTT	CASSSPTDGDTQYF
NA	15	TRBV10-3	TRBJ2-5	NA	TGTGCCATCAAAGACCCGGTTGGGGCCCAAGAGACCCAGTACTTC	CAIKDPVGAQETQYF
NA	15	TRBV6-6	TRBJ1-1	NA	TGTGCCAGCAGCCCTGTCAGTTCCAAGAGTGCTGAAGCTTTCTTT	CASSPVSSKSAEAFF
NA	15	TRBV4-2	TRBJ2-7	NA	TGTGCCAGCAGCGCCCGGGGCCAAGCGAGCGATGAGCAGTACTTC	CASSARGQASDEQYF
NA	15	TRBV15	TRBJ1-2	few	TGTGCCACCAGCACGAGAACACAGGAGGGCTATGGCTACACCTTC	CATSTRTQEGYGYTF
TRBD1	16	TRBV12-3/TRBV12-4	TRBJ2-7	few	TGTGCCAGCAGTTTATATGGAGGACAGGGTGCCTACGAGCAGTACTTC	CASSLYGGQGAYEQYF
NA	11	TRBV6-6	TRBJ1-1	NA	TGTGCCAGCAGTTGGTACACTGAAGCTTTCTTT	CASSWYTEAFF
TRBD2	18	TRBV24-1	TRBJ2-6	once	TGTGCCACCAGTGGGGGGACTAGCGGGATCGCTGGGGCCAACGTCCTGACTTTC	CATSGGTSGIAGANVLTF
NA	16	TRBV28	TRBJ2-5	few	TGTGCCAGCACACTCTTGGGGGGACTTGGAATCGGGGAGCAGTACTTC	CASTLLGGLGIGEQYF
TRBD1	15	TRBV5-1	TRBJ1-4	NA	TGCGCCAGCAGCGAACAACAGGGGGCCATTGAAAAACTGTTTTTT	CASSEQQGAIEKLFF
NA	15	TRBV29-1	TRBJ2-3	NA	TGCAGCGTTGACGGACTGGCGGGACTTTGGGATACGCAGTATTTT	CSVDGLAGLWDTQYF